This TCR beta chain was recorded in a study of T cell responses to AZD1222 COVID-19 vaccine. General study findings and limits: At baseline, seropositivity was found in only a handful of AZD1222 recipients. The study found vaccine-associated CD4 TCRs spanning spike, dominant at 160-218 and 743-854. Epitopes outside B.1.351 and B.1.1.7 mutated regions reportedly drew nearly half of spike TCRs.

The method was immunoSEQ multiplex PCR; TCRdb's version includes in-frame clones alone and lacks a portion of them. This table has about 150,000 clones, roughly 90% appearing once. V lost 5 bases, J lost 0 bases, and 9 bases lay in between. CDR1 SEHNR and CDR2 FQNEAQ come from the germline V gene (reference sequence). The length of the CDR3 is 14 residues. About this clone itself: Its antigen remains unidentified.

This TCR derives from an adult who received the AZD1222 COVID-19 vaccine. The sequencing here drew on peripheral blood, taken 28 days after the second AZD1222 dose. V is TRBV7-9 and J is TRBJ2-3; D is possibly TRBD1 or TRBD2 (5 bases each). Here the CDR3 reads CASSEGRSTDTQYF. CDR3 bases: TGTGCCAGCAGCGAGGGACGCAGCACAGATACGCAGTATTTT.